Presented here are 18 T cell receptor beta chains from one specimen sequenced in a study of blood T cell repertoires in COVID-19 (dated by TCRdb to the early 2020s). Library preparation employed the immunoSEQ multiplex PCR assay. TCRdb limited this immuneACCESS table to in-frame rearrangements with V and J called. A share of clones is missing; checked studies link under half to unresolved V genes, and the rest is unexplained. The sample contains about 87,000 clones, more than 75% of them found a single time. The ten largest clones take up around 5.3% of the sample. The sample consisted of peripheral blood. The receptor set was obtained from a woman older than 75 with acute or convalescent COVID-19.

The chain joins TRBV5-1 to TRBJ2-3, with 8 bases matching TRBD2. Trimming took 4 bases from V and 4 from J; bases not matched to a gene: 8. The CDR3 has 15 amino acids. Per the germline V gene, CDR1 is SGHRS and CDR2 is YFSETQ. The CDR3 nucleotides are TGCGCCAGCAGCCTAAGTAGCGGGGCCTCAGATACGCAGTATTTT. It is translated as CASSLSSGASDTQYF.

The chain combines TRBV27 with TRBJ2-2, with 13 bases matching TRBD2. CDR1 MNHEY and CDR2 SMNVEV come from the germline V gene (reference sequence). This CDR3 comprises 14 residues. V shed 9 bases, J shed 4 bases, and the junction held 2 bases outside the gene matches. DNA of the CDR3: TGTGCCAGGACTAGCGGGGGGACCACCGGGGAGCTGTTTTTT. This sequence encodes CARTSGGTTGELFF.

V gene TRBV6-5 combines with J gene TRBJ2-5; 7 bases map to TRBD1. This CDR3 has 12 residues. Germline CDR1 reads MNHEY; CDR2 reads SVGAGI. The junction had 3 bases not matched to a gene; V was cut back by 9 bases and J by 2 bases. The CDR3 protein is CASGDSQETQYF. The CDR3 DNA is TGTGCCAGTGGGGACAGTCAAGAGACCCAGTACTTC.

This clone appeared a single time. The chain uses TRBV19 and TRBJ1-4; 10 bases are a match to TRBD1. Losses at the gene ends were 5 bases for V and 8 bases for J; bases not matched to a gene: 8. CDR1 and CDR2 from the germline V gene are LNHDA and SQIVND (reference sequence). There are 15 residues in the CDR3. CDR3 residues: CASSSAGTGVEKLFF. DNA of the CDR3: TGTGCCAGTAGTTCCGCCGGGACAGGGGTCGAAAAACTGTTTTTT.

The chain carries TRBV13 and TRBJ1-2; no reliable D call. Deletions cut 4 bases from V and 4 bases from J, with 13 bases between. CDR3 length: 14 residues. CDR1 is PRHDT, CDR2 FYEKMQ, per germline (reference sequence). The CDR3 DNA sequence: TGTGCCAGCAGCTCCCGAGGAGGAATCTATGGCTACACCTTC. Protein product: CASSSRGGIYGYTF. The complete variable domain, with remaining parts taken from reference TRBV13 and TRBJ1-2, reads AAGVIQSPRHLIKEKRETATLKCYPIPRHDTVYWYQQGPGQDPQFLISFYEKMQSDKGSIPDRFSAQQFSDYHSELNMSSLELGDSALYFCASSSRGGIYGYTFGSGTRLTVV.

The chain couples TRBV5-5 to TRBJ2-3; TRBD1 matches 8 bases. V lost 0 bases, J lost 3 bases, and 12 bases stayed unmatched. The CDR3 has 18 residues. Germline-derived CDR1 and CDR2 are SGHKS and YYEKEE (reference sequence). The CDR3 nucleotides read TGTGCCAGCAGCTTGGTGCCCCGACAGGGGTATAGGACAGATACGCAGTATTTT. Its protein is CASSLVPRQGYRTDTQYF. Full variable domain (missing parts from reference TRBV5-5 and TRBJ2-3): DAGVTQSPTHLIKTRGQQVTLRCSPISGHKSVSWYQQVLGQGPQFIFQYYEKEERGRGNFPDRFSARQFPNYSSELNVNALLLGDSALYLCASSLVPRQGYRTDTQYFGPGTRLTVL.

The chain links TRBV11-2 to TRBJ2-1, with a possible D match to TRBD2 (6 bases). Trimming stripped 5 bases from V and 15 bases from J, with 17 bases between. CDR1 and CDR2 (germline): SGHAT, FQNNGV. This CDR3 is built from 12 residues. The CDR3 reads CASSHPGVQLFF. The CDR3 region has the DNA TGTGCCAGCAGCCACCCGGGGGTTCAGCTGTTCTTC.

The chain uses TRBV5-6 and TRBJ2-1; TRBD2 matches 8 bases. CDR3 length: 15 residues. Germline-derived CDR1 and CDR2 are SGHDT and YYEEEE. The V gene end was trimmed by 4 bases and the J gene end by 6 bases; junction bases not matched to a gene: 9. The CDR3: CASSPGTRGGNEQFF. CDR3 DNA sequence: TGTGCCAGCAGCCCCGGGACTAGAGGGGGCAATGAGCAGTTCTTC.

The chain carries TRBV19 and TRBJ1-1; 10 bases are a match to TRBD1. Germline-derived CDR1 and CDR2 are LNHDA and SQIVND (reference sequence). The CDR3 is 16 residues long. V dropped 5 bases and J dropped 3; count of bases not matched to a gene: 9. CDR3 DNA sequence: TGTGCCAGTAGTGCTATCCGGGACAGGGGAGACACTGAAGCTTTCTTT. Residues: CASSAIRDRGDTEAFF.

This clone was seen a single time. Here the CDR3 DNA reads TGCAGTGCTAGTAAGGGGGCGGGGTACGAGCAGTACTTC. Translation: CSASKGAGYEQYF. The genes are TRBV20-1 and TRBJ2-7, with D perhaps TRBD1 (7 bases). Trimming shortened V by 3 bases and J by 4 bases, and 13 bases separated the two germline ends. The CDR3 sequence is 13 residues long. In germline, CDR1 is DFQATT, CDR2 SNEGSKA (reference sequence).

The V and J genes are TRBV5-6 and TRBJ1-3; 7 nucleotides agree with TRBD1. The CDR3 covers 15 residues. V was clipped by 5 bases and J by 0 bases; unmatched bases: 5. The germline gives CDR1 SGHDT, CDR2 YYEEEE. The CDR3 region has the DNA TGTGCCAGCAGACAGACAGGGCTCTCTGGAAACACCATATATTTT. Translating gives CASRQTGLSGNTIYF.

This chain links TRBV9 with TRBJ2-5; TRBD2 is a possible D gene (5 bases). V lost 3 bases to trimming and J lost 1 base, with 13 bases between them. The CDR3 is made up of 15 amino acids. Looked up from germline, CDR1 is SGDLS and CDR2 is YYNGEE. The CDR3 spells CASSAGISFQETQYF. CDR3 nucleotide sequence: TGTGCCAGCAGCGCCGGGATCTCCTTCCAAGAGACCCAGTACTTC.

This clone came up once. The chain combines TRBV11-1 with TRBJ1-2, with 7 bases that match TRBD1. This CDR3 spans 14 amino acids. V gave up 7 bases and J gave up 6 bases; unmatched junction bases: 11. Germline V CDR1 and CDR2: SGHAT, FQDESV (reference sequence). CDR3 bases: TGTGCCAGCACCCCAGGAGGGGGCAGAAATGGCTACACCTTC. This sequence encodes CASTPGGGRNGYTF.

This sequence joins TRBV3-1 (or the pseudogene TRBV3-2) and TRBJ1-1; possibly TRBD1 for D (5 bases). V was pared by 0 bases and J by 5 bases, with 16 bases between. Germline V gene data show CDR1 as LGHDT and CDR2 as YNNKEL (reference sequence). This CDR3 spans 16 amino acids. The CDR3: CASSQDGGGMRTEAFF. The CDR3 DNA is TGTGCCAGCAGCCAAGATGGGGGGGGGATGAGAACTGAAGCTTTCTTT.

CDR3 sequence (DNA): TGTGCCAGCAGCCGTGGGGGGAGTGAAGCTTTCTTT. This encodes CASSRGGSEAFF. The chain is built from TRBV3-1 (or the pseudogene TRBV3-2) and TRBJ1-1; tentatively, D is TRBD1 (5 bases). Germline values: CDR1 LGHDT, CDR2 YNNKEL (reference sequence). CDR3 length equals 12 residues. The ends were cut back, 4 bases at V and 7 bases at J, with 10 bases in the middle.

The rearrangement links TRBV12-3 or TRBV12-4 to TRBJ1-4; D is ambiguous. Trimming removed 5 bases at V and 5 bases at J, with 6 bases between. The CDR3 sequence is 12 residues long. The DNA of the CDR3 is TGTGCCAGCAGTAATGCGAATGAAAAACTGTTTTTT. It specifies CASSNANEKLFF.

This sequence joins TRBV25-1 and TRBJ1-5, with D possibly being TRBD1 (5 bases). Per the germline V gene, CDR1 is MGHDK and CDR2 is SYGVNS. This CDR3 has 13 residues. Trimming left V 3 bases short and J 6 bases short, with 9 bases between. The CDR3 nucleotides are TGTGCCAGCAGTGACGAAGGGGTTCAGCCCCAGCATTTT. Protein sequence: CASSDEGVQPQHF.

This chain joins TRBV11-2 and TRBJ2-2, with 8 bases fitting TRBD1. This CDR3 region has 15 residues. V lost 5 bases, J lost 4 bases, and 6 bases stayed unmatched. Germline CDR1 reads SGHAT; CDR2 reads FQNNGV. The DNA for the CDR3 is TGTGCCAGCAGCCTACGACAGGGGACCACCGGGGAGCTGTTTTTT. Protein sequence: CASSLRQGTTGELFF.